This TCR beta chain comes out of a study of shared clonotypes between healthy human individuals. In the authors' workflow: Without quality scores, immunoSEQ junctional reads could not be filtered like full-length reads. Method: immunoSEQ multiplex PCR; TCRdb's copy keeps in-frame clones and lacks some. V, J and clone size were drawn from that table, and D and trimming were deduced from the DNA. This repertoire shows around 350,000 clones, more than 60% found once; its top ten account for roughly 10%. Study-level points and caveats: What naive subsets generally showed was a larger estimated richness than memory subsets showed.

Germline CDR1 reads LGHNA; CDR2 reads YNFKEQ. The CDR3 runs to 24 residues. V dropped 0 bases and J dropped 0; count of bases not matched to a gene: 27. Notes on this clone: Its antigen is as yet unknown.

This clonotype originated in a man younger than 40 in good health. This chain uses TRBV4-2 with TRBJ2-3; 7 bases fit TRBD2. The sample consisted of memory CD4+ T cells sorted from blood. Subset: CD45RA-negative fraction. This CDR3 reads CASSQDELGKRASGGSRSTDTQYF. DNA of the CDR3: TGTGCCAGCAGCCAAGATGAGTTAGGAAAAAGGGCTAGCGGCGGTAGTAGGAGCACAGATACGCAGTATTTT.